This T cell receptor (beta chain) was identified in a study of OX40 agonist ivuxolimab in advanced cancers. Across the whole study: Subjects had a mean age of around 60 years, with a range of roughly 20 to 79; roughly 80% were male. The study, taken as a whole, reports: The CD4+ and CD8+ T cells in the blood had expanded clonally by week 6 at 0.1 to 3.0 mg/kg. Some of the lowest clonal expansion was seen in partial responders at 0.1-3.0 mg/kg. The study did not work out the antigen specificity of the expanded peripheral T cells.

Profiling relied on immunoSEQ multiplex PCR, and the TCRdb table lists in-frame clones only, not all of them. The sample lists 30,000 or so clones, around nine tenths seen once, with about a fifth in the top ten. Regarding this clone: Its antigen is not identified.

The receptor was isolated from an adult with an advanced solid tumor such as melanoma, head and neck, liver or kidney cancer. This material consisted of CD4+ or CD8+ T cells sorted from blood, taken in a trial of the OX40 agonist ivuxolimab.

DNA of the CDR3: TGTGCCAGCAGTGAGGTAATGAGGGAGTCCCACGAGCAGTACTTC. Encoded protein: CASSEVMRESHEQYF. The chain employs TRBV2 and TRBJ2-7, with D possibly being TRBD2 (5 bases). The germline V and J ends were trimmed by 3 bases and 5 bases, with 17 bases remaining between them. Per germline, CDR1 SNHLY and CDR2 FYNNEI. This CDR3 comprises 15 residues.